This T cell receptor (beta chain) is drawn from a study of blood T cells in healthy people across ages (dated by TCRdb to the mid-2010s). Background on the whole study: In model experiments, template switching captured roughly one uniquely barcoded TCR beta cDNA molecule for every two T cells. The study measured age-related changes in TCR beta repertoire diversity using deep sequencing normalized with unique cDNA molecular identifiers. For two donors (one aged 18 to 30 and one aged 80 or older), the study analyzed two additional independent replicas of 1 million unique cDNA reads from the same blood draw. Donors were grouped into four age groups: young (average approximately 16 years), middle-aged (less than 40), aged (roughly 67) and long-lived (about 89). To avoid experimental bias, donors of different ages were distributed randomly across sequencing lanes.

Points the paper makes about the study in general: Observed TCR beta diversity per million T cells fell roughly linearly with age, and a significant reduction was already apparent by age around 40. Estimates of total diversity based on one million sequenced T cells were considered lower bounds and underestimates. Compared with the aged group, more naive CD4+ T cells, fewer expanded clones and increased TCR diversity were shown by the long-lived group, suggesting age selection. Because profiling used bulk unsorted PBMCs, naive and antigen-experienced compartments could not be compared conclusively. Observed TCR beta diversity correlated strongly with the percentage of naive T cells measured by flow cytometry. Because the CMV infection status of the donors was unknown, age-related changes in expanded clonotypes may potentially have been confounded.

Comments on this clonotype: Its recognized antigen is unknown. There are no base qualities to consult, and no much larger clone falls within one base.

The receptor library was made with 5' RACE. The sequencing machine was an Illumina HiSeq 2500. A second PCR of roughly 6 to 12 cycles was run with a J-beta primer mix and a sample-barcoded 5' primer. A unique molecular identifier was introduced onto each TCR beta cDNA molecule by a template-switch 5' adaptor carrying 12 random nucleotides. At least 3 million CDR3-containing paired-end reads were obtained from each sample. First-strand cDNA was synthesized from all RNA with the Mint cDNA synthesis kit, primed by a TRBC-specific oligonucleotide. Following uracil-DNA glycosylase treatment, a first 18-cycle PCR with universal primers M1SS and BC2_uni_R was performed on all cDNA. On the study's bioinformatics: For normalization, 1 million high-quality reads were randomly selected from each sample, with every read carrying a distinct molecular identifier. Instead of being binned into consensus sequences, reads that shared molecular identifiers were thrown out. MiTCR, with a Q25 quality threshold and the strictest error-elimination algorithm, was used for CDR3 identification, clonotype clustering and error correction. A nonparametric unseen species model with Euler transformation was used to estimate a lower bound on total TCR beta diversity. TCRdb cleaned the public reads at Q25 with fastp, built clones with MiXCR and kept in-frame beta chains. Every distinct CDR3 protein forms one entry, paired with its most common genes and DNA. TCRdb's processing, not the authors' own work, is the source of the V and J calls. Recorded for this sample are 600,000 to 650,000 distinct CDR3 sequences; under 65% of them occurred a single time. Together, the top ten hold over 35% of the sample.

The 35 to 40 donors, aged roughly 6 to 100 years, were systemically healthy Caucasian individuals from Russia. About 9.6 milliliters of peripheral blood were collected from each donor into EDTA-treated Vacutainer tubes. Ficoll-Paque density-gradient centrifugation was used to isolate PBMCs, with at least 6.5 million obtained per sample. Total RNA, at least 6 micrograms per sample, was extracted from PBMCs with Trizol reagent. Naive CD45RAhigh/CD27high T cell percentages were measured by flow cytometry on a PBMC aliquot from every donor. Spanning cysteine to phenylalanine, the CDR3 consists of 16 amino acids. CDR3 DNA only is kept here, 48 bases in frame from base 1. The trim is 0 bases for V and 7 bases for J, with a gap of 18 bases between the germline ends. The germline V gene yields LGHNA for CDR1 and YNFKEQ for CDR2.

The chain employs TRBV4-2 and TRBJ1-2; the D gene is perhaps TRBD1, from 5 matching bases. The receptor's source is a man aged 55 to 69 in good health. Sequenced input: blood. DNA sequence: TGTGCCAGCAGCCAAGATGCGGCCAGGGCGGCGGGTGGCTACACCTTC. Its protein reads: CASSQDAARAAGGYTF.